Here is one T cell receptor beta chain with its context. This record belongs to a study of control samples from healthy donors and cancer patients. Produced via immunoSEQ multiplex PCR; TCRdb's table is partial and in-frame only. The sample has approximately 70,000 clones; approximately 89% are singletons. Germline V gene lookup returns CDR1 SEHNR and CDR2 FQNEAQ (reference sequence). The CDR3 extends over 13 amino acids. The ends were cut back, 4 bases at V and 1 base at J, with 7 bases in the middle. The TCR was taken from a man in his 60s with lung cancer. Sequencing input: PBMCs. The gene calls are TRBV7-9 and TRBJ1-1; TRBD1 is a possible D gene (6 bases). CDR3 protein: CASSSQGNTEAFF. CDR3 sequence (DNA): TGTGCCAGCAGCTCACAGGGGAACACTGAAGCTTTCTTT.